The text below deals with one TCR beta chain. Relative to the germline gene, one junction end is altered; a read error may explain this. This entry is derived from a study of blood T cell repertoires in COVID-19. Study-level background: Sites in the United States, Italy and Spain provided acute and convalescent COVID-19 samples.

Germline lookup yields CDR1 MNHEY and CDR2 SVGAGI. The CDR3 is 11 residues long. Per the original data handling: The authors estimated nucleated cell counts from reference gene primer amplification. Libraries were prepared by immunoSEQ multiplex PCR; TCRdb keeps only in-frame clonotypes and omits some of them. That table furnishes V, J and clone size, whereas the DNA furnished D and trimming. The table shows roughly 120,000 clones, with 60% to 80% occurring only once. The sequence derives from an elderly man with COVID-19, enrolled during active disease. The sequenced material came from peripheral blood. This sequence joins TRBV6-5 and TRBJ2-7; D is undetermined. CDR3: CASSHSYEQYF. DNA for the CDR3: TGTGCCAGCAGTCACTCCTACGAGCAGTACTTC.